This T cell receptor (beta chain) was observed in a study of beta chain features in type 1 diabetes. General observations from the study: Whether HLA type affects TCRB rearrangement stayed undetermined in the present work. VDJ junctions in type 1 diabetes patients carried more deletions and fewer insertions. Shorter TCRB CDR3s, moderately but significantly so, marked every one of the four CD4+ subsets in Type 1 diabetes patients. Naive, central memory and Treg TCRB repertoires seemed to resemble each other more closely in patients than they did in healthy donors.

cDNA synthesis used the whole RNA isolate, giving expressed TCRB sequences. Assay: immunoSEQ multiplex PCR; the TCRdb copy retains only in-frame clones and omits some. Here the sample spans about 160,000 clones, 7.5% to 8.5% being singletons. The CDR3 contains 13 residues. The ends lost 6 bases at V and 8 bases at J; junction bases unmatched: 3. Germline CDR1 is MDHEN and CDR2 is SYDVKM. Notes on this clone: Its specificity is unknown.

V is TRBV28 and J is TRBJ2-2; 10 positions match TRBD2. The TCR was taken from a young man with type 1 diabetes. The sequencing input was central memory CD4+ T cells from blood. This CDR3 reads CASRPGLAGELFF. CDR3 coding DNA: TGTGCCAGCAGACCGGGACTAGCGGGGGAGCTGTTTTTT.